A selection of T cell receptor beta chains follows, all from one sample in a study of post-analysis software for immune sequencing data. MiXCR, run by TCRdb on the PCR reads, gives a single entry per CDR3 protein. Of roughly 600,000 distinct CDR3 sequences listed, roughly 40% are singletons. The specimen sequenced was blood. The receptor set was obtained from a girl aged 5 to 17 with multiple sclerosis. The conserved cysteine and the conserved F or W are not part of the CDR3 here.

TRBJ1-2,TRBV12-3/TRBV12-4,ASSLSGPTGYGYT
TRBJ2-7,TRBV7-9,ASSHSVQDYEQY
TRBJ2-1,TRBV12-3/TRBV12-4,ASLAGFYNEQF
TRBJ2-1,TRBV7-9,ASSLARGSEQF
TRBJ2-1,TRBV12-3/TRBV12-4,ASSLALAGASGQF
TRBJ2-7,TRBV27,ASTPGTGNLREQY
TRBJ2-3,TRBV7-7,ASTLGGLTDTQY
TRBJ1-1,TRBV7-9,ASSLEQNTEAF
TRBJ1-2,TRBV9,ASSASHYPYGYT
NA,TRBV6-5,ASSSEGRPSYNEQY
TRBJ1-4,TRBV12-3/TRBV12-4,ASSLNTGTEKLF
TRBJ2-3,TRBV24-1,ATSDPTALGDTQY
TRBJ1-4,TRBV4-1,ASERSTRSEKLF
TRBJ2-1,TRBV3-1,ASSKRGPYNEQF
TRBJ2-6,TRBV12-3/TRBV12-4,ASSDRIRPSGANVLT
TRBJ2-6,TRBV5-6,ASSSNPGSGANVLT
TRBJ2-7,TRBV19,ASSTLPGQGDYEQY
TRBJ2-3,TRBV12-3/TRBV12-4,ASTHGSSTDTQY
TRBJ2-7,TRBV7-9,ASSLAGETRFYEQY
TRBJ2-1,TRBV5-6,ASRGPGQSRNEQF
TRBJ2-7,TRBV27,ASRLRADGDYEQY
TRBJ2-3,TRBV6-5,VTQVSSTDTQY
NA,TRBV27,ASSPKTEAYEQY
TRBJ2-5,TRBV3-1,ASSQTGGFETQY
TRBJ2-3,TRBV5-6,ASSLVLLAGSSTDTQY
TRBJ1-1,TRBV18,ASSPAAPGAEAF
TRBJ2-1,TRBV5-1,ASSWDISSYNEQF
TRBJ1-4,TRBV20-1,SAQETEMVF
TRBJ2-7,TRBV5-1,ASSISGGAGYEQY
TRBJ1-1,TRBV5-1,ASSLKVGTEAF
TRBJ1-2,TRBV7-3,ASSSDGAGYT
TRBJ2-1,TRBV6-2/TRBV6-3,ASSYRNEQF
TRBJ2-6,TRBV24-1,AIEAGDGFAANVLT
TRBJ2-2,TRBV3-1,ASSQDWSTGELF
TRBJ2-5,TRBV11-2,ASSLDVARGETQY
TRBJ2-5,TRBV2,ASSEEELSWGETQY
TRBJ2-7,TRBV6-1,AGSEAHLRGNEQY
TRBJ2-3,TRBV20-1,SARDLTGGRALDTQY
TRBJ1-1,TRBV7-2,ASSFDRGSTEAF
TRBJ2-1,TRBV10-2,ASAPRPYNEQF
TRBJ2-4,TRBV10-3,AISESSLAGGVAKNIQY
TRBJ1-2,TRBV3-1,ASSQGGRGYT
TRBJ1-1,TRBV11-2,ASSLIQGNTEAF
TRBJ2-4,TRBV20-1,SARLSGLAKNIQY
TRBJ1-1,TRBV9,ASSADRWGGEAF
TRBJ2-5,TRBV9,ASSVAYERIQY
TRBJ2-7,TRBV13,ASSWDSSSYEQY
TRBJ1-6,TRBV7-2,ASSLGTDRSPLH
NA,TRBV2,ASSVRREGRETQY
TRBJ2-6,TRBV6-2/TRBV6-3,ASSGPSGANVLT
TRBJ2-4,TRBV20-1,SARVAGALRGNIQY
TRBJ1-2,TRBV5-1,ASSLLSGENGYT
TRBJ2-7,TRBV14,ASSQDTRDRTGEQY
TRBJ2-1,TRBV6-6,ASTNQGVGYNEQF
TRBJ2-1,TRBV29-1,SSRGTGGYNEQF